Shown below are 7 T cell receptor beta chains from a single sample sequenced in a study of early T cells in non-severe SARS-CoV-2 infection. TCRdb itself ran the 5' RACE reads through MiXCR, one entry per CDR3 protein. The sample lists about 47,000 distinct CDR3 sequences; around 10% were seen once. Material: whole blood, obtained at baseline. The source is an adult who was a healthcare worker with PCR-confirmed SARS-CoV-2 infection or an uninfected control (not recorded which).

This chain links TRBV28 with TRBJ2-1, with D tentatively TRBD1 (5 bases). Germline V gives CDR1 MDHEN, CDR2 SYDVKM. With 3 bases removed from V and 12 bases from J, the gap between germline ends came to 15 bases. This CDR3 has 13 residues. CDR3 loop: CASSLVVRGWQFF. The DNA for the CDR3 is TGTGCCAGCAGTTTGGTAGTTAGGGGTTGGCAGTTCTTC.

The V gene is TRBV11-2, the J gene TRBJ2-2, with 11 bases matching TRBD1. The CDR3 consists of 16 residues. V shed 3 bases and J 5 bases; nucleotides not matched to a gene: 5. Germline lookup yields CDR1 SGHAT and CDR2 FQNNGV. This CDR3 reads CASSFAGTGGTGELFF. The CDR3, as DNA: TGTGCCAGCAGCTTCGCCGGGACAGGGGGGACCGGGGAGCTGTTTTTT.

The sample holds many counts of this clonotype. The rearrangement joins TRBV7-9 to TRBJ2-1, with 8 bases that match TRBD2. The CDR3 length is 16 residues. CDR1 SEHNR and CDR2 FQNEAQ come from the germline V gene (reference sequence). V lost 5 bases to trimming and J lost 8 bases; unmatched junction nucleotides: 14. The CDR3 reads CASSPRATSGGDEQFF. The CDR3 nucleotides read TGTGCCAGCAGCCCCCGGGCCACTAGCGGAGGGGATGAGCAGTTCTTC.

As for this clonotype: Germline and junction disagree at one end, which may indicate a read error. The chain uses TRBV7-7 and TRBJ2-1; TRBD2 matches 9 bases. The CDR3 covers 19 residues. The germline V gene encodes CDR1 SSHAT and CDR2 FNYEAQ (reference sequence). The CDR3 here is CASSFEAGGTYSSYNEQFF. The CDR3 nucleotides read TGTGCTAGCAGCTTCGAAGCGGGAGGCACCTACAGCTCCTACAATGAGCAGTTCTTC.

The table lists this clonotype with many counts. The genes are TRBV29-1 and TRBJ1-1, with 8 bases identical to TRBD1. This CDR3 spans 11 amino acids. Losses at the gene ends were 7 bases for V and 11 bases for J; bases not matched to a gene: 9. Germline-derived CDR1 and CDR2 are SQVTM and ANQGSEA. CDR3 coding DNA: TGCAGCGGGGGACAGGAATATGTCGCTTTCTTT. It specifies CSGGQEYVAFF. The whole variable domain, remainder taken from reference TRBV29-1 and TRBJ1-1, is SAVISQKPSRDICQRGTSLTIQCQVDSQVTMMFWYRQQPGQSLTLIATANQGSEATYESGFVIDKFPISRPNLTFSTLTVSNMSPEDSSIYLCSGGQEYVAFFGQGTRLTVV.

This clonotype was seen only a few times. J is TRBJ2-1 and V is TRBV20-1; D call uncertain. CDR3 length: 13 residues. Trimming shortened V by 5 bases and J by 2 bases, and 10 bases separated the two germline ends. Per germline, CDR1 DFQATT and CDR2 SNEGSKA (reference sequence). Here the CDR3 DNA reads TGCAGTGCTGACGACATCACCTACAATGAGCAGTTCTTC. Translated: CSADDITYNEQFF.

This clonotype was observed a few times. V and J are TRBV4-3 and TRBJ2-7; D is unclear. Trimming left V 0 bases short and J 1 base short, with 7 bases between. Germline CDR1 and CDR2: LGHNA and YSLEER. The CDR3 is 14 amino acids. CDR3 DNA sequence: TGCGCCAGCAGCCAAGATTGGCAGTCCTACGAGCAGTACTTC. It translates to CASSQDWQSYEQYF.